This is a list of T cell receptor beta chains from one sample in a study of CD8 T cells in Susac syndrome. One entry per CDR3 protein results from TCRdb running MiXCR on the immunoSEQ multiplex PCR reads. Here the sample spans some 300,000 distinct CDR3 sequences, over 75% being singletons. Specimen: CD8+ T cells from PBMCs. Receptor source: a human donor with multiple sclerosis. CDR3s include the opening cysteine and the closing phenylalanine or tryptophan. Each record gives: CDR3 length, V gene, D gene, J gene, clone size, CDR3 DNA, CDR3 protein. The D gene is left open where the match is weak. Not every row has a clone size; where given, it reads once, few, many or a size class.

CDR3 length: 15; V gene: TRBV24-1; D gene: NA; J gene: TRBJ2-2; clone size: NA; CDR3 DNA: TGTGCCACCAGTGCAGTACAGGGAAGAACCGGGGAGCTGTTTTTT; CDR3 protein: CATSAVQGRTGELFF
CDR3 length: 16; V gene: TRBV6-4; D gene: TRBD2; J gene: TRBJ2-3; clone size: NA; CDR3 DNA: TGTGCCAGCTCCAACCAGACTAGCGGGGGGGCAGATACGCAGTATTTT; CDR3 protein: CASSNQTSGGADTQYF
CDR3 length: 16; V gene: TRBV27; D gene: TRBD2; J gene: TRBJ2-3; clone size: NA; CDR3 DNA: TGTGCCAGCAGTTTCTTAGCGGGAGAAGGCACAGATACGCAGTATTTT; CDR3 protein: CASSFLAGEGTDTQYF
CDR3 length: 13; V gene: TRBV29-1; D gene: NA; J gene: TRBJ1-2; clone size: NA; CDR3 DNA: TGCAGCGTTGTAGGCAGGGGCAGCTCTGGCTACACCTTC; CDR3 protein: CSVVGRGSSGYTF
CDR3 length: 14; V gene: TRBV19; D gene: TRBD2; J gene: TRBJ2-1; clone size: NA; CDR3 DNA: TGTGCCAGTAGTAAAGGACTAGCTTTCAATGAGCAGTTCTTC; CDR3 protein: CASSKGLAFNEQFF
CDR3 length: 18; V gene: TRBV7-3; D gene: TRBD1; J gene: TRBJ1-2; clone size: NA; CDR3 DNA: TGTGCCAGCAGCTCCCAGGGGCACGGCGGGACAGAGAACTATGGTTACACCTTC; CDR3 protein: CASSSQGHGGTENYGYTF
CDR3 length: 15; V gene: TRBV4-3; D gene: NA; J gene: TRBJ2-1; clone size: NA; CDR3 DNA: TGCGCCAGCAGTGTCCAGGGGGGCTCCTACAATGAGCAGTTCTTC; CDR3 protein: CASSVQGGSYNEQFF
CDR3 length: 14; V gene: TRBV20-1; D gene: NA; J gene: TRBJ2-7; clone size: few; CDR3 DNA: TGCAGTGCTAGAGATACGGTAATTGGTTACGAGCAGTACTTC; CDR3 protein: CSARDTVIGYEQYF
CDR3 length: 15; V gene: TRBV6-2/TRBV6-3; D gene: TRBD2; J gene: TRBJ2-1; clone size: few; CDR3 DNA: TGTGCCAGCAGTCCTACTAGCGGGGGTTACAATGAGCAGTTCTTC; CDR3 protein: CASSPTSGGYNEQFF
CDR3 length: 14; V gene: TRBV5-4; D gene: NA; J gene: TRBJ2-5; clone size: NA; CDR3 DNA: TGTGCCAGCAGCCAAAGGGGGGTGGAAGAGACCCAGTACTTC; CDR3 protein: CASSQRGVEETQYF
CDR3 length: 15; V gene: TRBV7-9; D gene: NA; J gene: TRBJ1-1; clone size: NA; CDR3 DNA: TGTGCCAGCAGCTTACCCCAGGGTGGGGACACTGAAGCTTTCTTT; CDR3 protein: CASSLPQGGDTEAFF
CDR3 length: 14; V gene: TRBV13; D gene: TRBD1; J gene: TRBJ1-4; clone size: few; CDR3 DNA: TGTGCCAGCAGCTTCGGACAGGCTGGGGAAAAACTGTTTTTT; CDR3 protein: CASSFGQAGEKLFF
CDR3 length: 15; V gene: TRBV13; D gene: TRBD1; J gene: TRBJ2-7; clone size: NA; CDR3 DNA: TGTGCCAGCAGCGCTTGGACAGGGGGAACGTACGAGCAGTACTTC; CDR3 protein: CASSAWTGGTYEQYF
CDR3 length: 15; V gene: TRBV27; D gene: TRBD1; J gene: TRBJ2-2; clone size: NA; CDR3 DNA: TGTGCCAGCAGTCGGGACAGGGGGCGCGCCGGGGAGCTGTTTTTT; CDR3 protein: CASSRDRGRAGELFF
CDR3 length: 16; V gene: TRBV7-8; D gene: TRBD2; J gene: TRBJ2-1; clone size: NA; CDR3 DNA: TGTGCCAGCAGCTTAGTAGCGGGGGTAGTTCACAATGAGCAGTTCTTC; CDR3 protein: CASSLVAGVVHNEQFF
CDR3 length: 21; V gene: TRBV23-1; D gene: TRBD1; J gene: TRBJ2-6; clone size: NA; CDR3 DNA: TGCGCCAGCAGTCAAAGGGCCCCTCGGGACAGGGTATCGGGCGGGGCCAACGTCCTGACTTTC; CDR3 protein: CASSQRAPRDRVSGGANVLTF
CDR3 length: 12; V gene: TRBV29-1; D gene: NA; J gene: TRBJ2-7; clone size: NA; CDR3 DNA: TGCAGCGTTGAGGTCCTAGGGGGCGAGCAGTACTTC; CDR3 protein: CSVEVLGGEQYF
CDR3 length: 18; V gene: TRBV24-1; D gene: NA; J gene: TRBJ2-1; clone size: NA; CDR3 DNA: TGTGCCACCAGTGTCTCACCTAGACAGGATGACTCCTACAATGAGCAGTTCTTC; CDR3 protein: CATSVSPRQDDSYNEQFF
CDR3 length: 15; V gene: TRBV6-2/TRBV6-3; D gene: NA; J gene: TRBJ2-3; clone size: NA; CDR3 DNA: TGTGCCAGCAGTTACTCTCCAGGGAGCACAGATACGCAGTATTTT; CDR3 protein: CASSYSPGSTDTQYF
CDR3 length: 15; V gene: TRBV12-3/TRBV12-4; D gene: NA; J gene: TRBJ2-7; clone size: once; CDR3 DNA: TGTGCCAGCAGTGGGGGGGACAGCTACTCCTACGAGCAGTACTTC; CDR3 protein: CASSGGDSYSYEQYF
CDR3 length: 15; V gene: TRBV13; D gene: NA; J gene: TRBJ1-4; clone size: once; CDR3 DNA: TGTGCCAGCAGCGCGGCCGGGGCGGATAATGAAAAACTGTTTTTT; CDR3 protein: CASSAAGADNEKLFF
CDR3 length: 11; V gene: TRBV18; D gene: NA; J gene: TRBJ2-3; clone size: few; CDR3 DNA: TGTGCCAGCTCACCACGGGATACGCAGTATTTT; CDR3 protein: CASSPRDTQYF
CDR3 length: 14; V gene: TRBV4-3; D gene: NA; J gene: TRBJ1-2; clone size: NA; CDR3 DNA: TGCGCCAGCAGCCGAGACTTGAGCTACTATGGCTACACCTTC; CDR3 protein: CASSRDLSYYGYTF
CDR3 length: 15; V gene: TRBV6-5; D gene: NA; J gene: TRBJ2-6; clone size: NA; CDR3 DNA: TGTGCCAGCAGTTACTCGTTCGGGGGGGCCAACGTCCTGACTTTC; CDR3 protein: CASSYSFGGANVLTF
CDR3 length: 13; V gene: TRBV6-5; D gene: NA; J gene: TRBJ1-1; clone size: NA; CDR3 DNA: TGTGCCAGCAGTTACGCAACCGGCACTGAAGCTTTCTTT; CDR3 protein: CASSYATGTEAFF
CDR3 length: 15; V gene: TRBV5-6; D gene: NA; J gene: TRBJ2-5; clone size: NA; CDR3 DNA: TGTGCCAGCAGCACGACAGAAAGACTACAAGAGACCCAGTACTTC; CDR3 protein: CASSTTERLQETQYF
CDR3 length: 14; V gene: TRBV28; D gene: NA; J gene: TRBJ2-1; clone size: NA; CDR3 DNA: TGTGCCAGCAGTTCGACAGGACTAGGGAATGAGCAGTTCTTC; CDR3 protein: CASSSTGLGNEQFF
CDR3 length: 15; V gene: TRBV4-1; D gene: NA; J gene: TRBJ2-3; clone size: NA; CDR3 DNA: TGCGCCAGCAGCCAAGCCCAAGGGGGGACAGATACGCAGTATTTT; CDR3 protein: CASSQAQGGTDTQYF